The 17 T cell receptor beta chains reported below all come from one sample, sequenced in a study of PD-1 blockade in classical Hodgkin lymphoma. Brentuximab vedotin exposure varied among the patients, all of whom had relapsed after autologous stem cell transplantation. Using immunoSEQ multiplex PCR, the repertoire was profiled, and TCRdb retains in-frame clones only, with some absent. The sample shows 14,000 to 15,000 clones, roughly 69% of them seen only once. The input for sequencing was peripheral blood mononuclear cells (PBMCs), taken at baseline. All receptors come from a human donor with classical Hodgkin lymphoma.

V is TRBV4-2 and J is TRBJ2-1, with TRBD2 identical over 10 bases. Germline values: CDR1 LGHNA, CDR2 YNFKEQ. This CDR3 region has 16 residues. V shed 4 bases, J shed 7 bases, and the junction held 10 bases outside the gene matches. CDR3 protein: CASSLRETSGANEQFF. CDR3 sequence (DNA): TGTGCCAGCAGCCTAAGAGAAACTAGCGGGGCGAATGAGCAGTTCTTC.

The chain recombines TRBV2 with TRBJ2-7; 9 nucleotides line up with TRBD2. CDR3 size: 15 residues. With 6 bases clipped from V and 2 bases from J, the junction kept 8 bases outside the gene matches. Germline V lookup: CDR1 SNHLY, CDR2 FYNNEI. This CDR3 reads CASSPRAGGAYEQYF. In DNA, the CDR3 is TGTGCCAGCAGCCCTCGAGCGGGAGGAGCCTACGAGCAGTACTTC.

This chain links TRBV19 with TRBJ2-2, with D possibly being TRBD1 (8 bases). The CDR3 extends over 15 amino acids. V was pared by 6 bases and J by 4 bases, with 15 bases between. Germline V gives CDR1 LNHDA, CDR2 SQIVND (reference sequence). The CDR3 reads CASRGGDRPTGELFF. CDR3 nucleotides: TGTGCCAGTAGGGGGGGGGACAGGCCCACCGGGGAGCTGTTTTTT.

This clone came up a few times. Different DNA sequences within this sample yield the same CDR3. The DNA of the CDR3 is TGTGCCAGCAGTTACCTCCAGGGGAACACTGAAGCTTTCTTT. This codes for CASSYLQGNTEAFF. This chain connects TRBV6-5 to TRBJ1-1; maybe TRBD1 (5 bases). CDR3 length: 14 residues. The V and J ends lost 2 bases and 1 base respectively, with 8 bases between them. CDR1 and CDR2 from the germline V gene are MNHEY and SVGAGI.

The chain links TRBV27 to TRBJ1-2; D unresolved. Deletions cut 3 bases from V and 2 bases from J, with 7 bases between. This CDR3 has 13 residues. Germline CDR1 is MNHEY and CDR2 is SMNVEV (reference sequence). For the CDR3, the DNA is TGTGCCAGCAGTTTGGGTCTGAACTATGGCTACACCTTC. It codes for CASSLGLNYGYTF.

This sequence joins TRBV29-1 and TRBJ2-7, with 7 bases lining up with TRBD2. Trimming at V came to 5 bases and at J to 4 bases, leaving 5 bases not matched to a gene. CDR1 and CDR2 from the germline V gene are SQVTM and ANQGSEA. This CDR3 has 12 amino acids. In nucleotides, the CDR3 is TGCAGCGTTCTCCGGGGAGGGTACGAGCAGTACTTC. It is translated as CSVLRGGYEQYF.

V usage is TRBV5-5 and J usage is TRBJ2-5; D is uncertain. V dropped 4 bases and J dropped 5 bases, with 12 bases sitting between them. This CDR3 is 13 amino acids long. CDR1 SGHKS and CDR2 YYEKEE come from the germline V gene (reference sequence). In DNA, the CDR3 is TGTGCCAGCAGCCAGGAGCTACTGGAGACCCAGTACTTC. Amino acid sequence: CASSQELLETQYF.

This chain uses TRBV7-9 with TRBJ1-6; D possibly corresponds to TRBD1 (5 bases). Germline-derived CDR1 and CDR2 are SEHNR and FQNEAQ (reference sequence). The CDR3 has 14 residues. The V and J ends lost 4 bases and 7 bases respectively, with 11 bases between them. CDR3 region: CASSSQGGNSPLHF. The CDR3 DNA sequence: TGTGCCAGCAGCTCCCAGGGAGGCAATTCACCCCTCCACTTT. Full variable domain (rest looked up from reference TRBV7-9 and TRBJ1-6): DTGVSQNPRHKITKRGQNVTFRCDPISEHNRLYWYRQTLGQGPEFLTYFQNEAQLEKSRLLSDRFSAERPKGSFSTLEIQRTEQGDSAMYLCASSSQGGNSPLHFGNGTRLTVT.

This clone was recorded only once. This same CDR3 is encoded by further DNA sequences in the sample. This chain connects TRBV27 to TRBJ2-1, with D hard to call. The ends were cut back, 1 base at V and 8 bases at J, with 6 bases in the middle. This CDR3 is 12 amino acids long. In germline, CDR1 is MNHEY, CDR2 SMNVEV (reference sequence). The CDR3 loop is CASSLLGDEQFF. The DNA for the CDR3 is TGTGCCAGCAGTTTATTAGGTGATGAGCAGTTCTTC.

In its sample, this clone was seen a few times. This chain joins TRBV9 and TRBJ1-4; 9 bases are shared with TRBD1. The CDR3 is 17 residues long. After removal of 1 base from V and 8 bases from J, the junction contained 12 bases not matched to a gene. The germline V gene has CDR1 SGDLS and CDR2 YYNGEE. The DNA for the CDR3 is TGTGCCAGCAGCGTATCCCCCAAAACAGGGGGCGTAGAAAAACTGTTTTTT. Translating it yields CASSVSPKTGGVEKLFF.

This chain connects TRBV27 to TRBJ2-5; 9 bases are a match to TRBD1. TRBJ2-7 matches the DNA end more closely, so the J call is doubtful. In germline, CDR1 is MNHEY, CDR2 SMNVEV (reference sequence). The CDR3 is made up of 18 amino acids. The CDR3, as DNA: TGTGCCAGCAGTCCCACCGTGGCGGGACAGGGAGCACCCTACGAGCAGTACTTC. Translated: CASSPTVAGQGAPYEQYF.

The chain employs TRBV6-5 and TRBJ2-1, with 10 bases that match TRBD2. Germline V gene data show CDR1 as MNHEY and CDR2 as SVGAGI. The junction had 5 bases not matched to a gene; V was cut back by 6 bases and J by 3 bases. The length of the CDR3 is 15 residues. The CDR3, as DNA: TGTGCCAGCAGCTCCGGGACTAGCGTCTACAATGAGCAGTTCTTC. Amino acid sequence: CASSSGTSVYNEQFF.

The CDR3 bases are TGTGCCAGCAGTGAAAGTGGGGTTGGCTACACCTTC. It specifies CASSESGVGYTF. V is TRBV2 and J is TRBJ1-2; D uncertain. Trimming pared 2 bases from V and 7 bases from J, leaving 8 bases between. The CDR3 is 12 residues long. The germline V gene encodes CDR1 SNHLY and CDR2 FYNNEI.

This sequence joins TRBV7-9 and TRBJ2-4, with 10 bases aligning to TRBD1. The trim removed 6 bases at V and 9 bases at J, leaving 5 bases unmatched. CDR3 length equals 13 residues. Germline-derived CDR1 and CDR2 are SEHNR and FQNEAQ (reference sequence). This CDR3 reads CASRSDRGSIQYF. Written as DNA, the CDR3 is TGTGCCAGCAGGTCGGACAGGGGGAGCATTCAGTACTTC.

The V call is TRBV11-2, the J call TRBJ2-7; 9 nucleotides agree with TRBD1. Trimming took 7 bases from V and 2 from J; bases not matched to a gene: 9. CDR3 length: 15 residues. CDR1 and CDR2 (germline): SGHAT, FQNNGV. The CDR3, as DNA: TGTGCCAGCACCGGAGCGGGACAGGGACCCTACGAGCAGTACTTC. This gives the protein CASTGAGQGPYEQYF. The complete variable domain, with remaining parts taken from reference TRBV11-2 and TRBJ2-7, reads EAGVAQSPRYKIIEKRQSVAFWCNPISGHATLYWYQQILGQGPKLLIQFQNNGVVDDSQLPKDRFSAERLKGVDSTLKIQPAKLEDSAVYLCASTGAGQGPYEQYFGPGTRLTVT.

The gene calls are TRBV6-1 and TRBJ1-2; maybe TRBD1 (6 bases). This CDR3 region has 12 residues. Trimming cost V 8 bases and J 5 bases, with 12 bases left between them. Germline V gene lookup returns CDR1 MNHNS and CDR2 SASEGT. The CDR3 DNA sequence: TGTGCCAGCCATCGCCAGGGGTATGGCTACACCTTC. It translates to CASHRQGYGYTF.

The J gene is TRBJ2-1, the V gene TRBV6-8, with 8 bases that match TRBD2. The junction had 6 bases not matched to a gene; V was cut back by 6 bases and J by 2 bases. This CDR3 region has 15 residues. The V gene's germline CDR1 is MNHGY and CDR2 SAAAGT. CDR3 sequence: CASSGGGKTYNEQFF. The CDR3 DNA follows: TGTGCCAGCAGCGGGGGGGGAAAGACCTACAATGAGCAGTTCTTC.